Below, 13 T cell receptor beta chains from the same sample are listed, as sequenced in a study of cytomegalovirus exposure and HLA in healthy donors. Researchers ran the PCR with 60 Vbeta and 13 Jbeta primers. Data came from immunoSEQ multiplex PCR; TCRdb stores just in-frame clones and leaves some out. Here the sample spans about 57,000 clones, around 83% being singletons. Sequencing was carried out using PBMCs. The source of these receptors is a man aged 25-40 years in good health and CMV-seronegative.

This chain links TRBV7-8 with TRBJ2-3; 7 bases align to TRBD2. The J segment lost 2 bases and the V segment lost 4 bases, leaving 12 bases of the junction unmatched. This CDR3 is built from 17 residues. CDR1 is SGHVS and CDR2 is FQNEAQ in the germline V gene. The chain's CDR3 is CASSSLRAGVITDTQYF. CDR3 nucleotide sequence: TGTGCCAGCAGCTCCCTAAGGGCGGGGGTGATCACAGATACGCAGTATTTT.

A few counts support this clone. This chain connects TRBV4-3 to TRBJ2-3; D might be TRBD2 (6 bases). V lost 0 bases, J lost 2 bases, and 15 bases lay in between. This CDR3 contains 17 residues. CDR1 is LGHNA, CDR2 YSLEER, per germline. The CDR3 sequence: CASSQDHSGGVTDTQYF. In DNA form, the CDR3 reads TGCGCCAGCAGCCAAGATCACTCCGGCGGGGTCACAGATACGCAGTATTTT.

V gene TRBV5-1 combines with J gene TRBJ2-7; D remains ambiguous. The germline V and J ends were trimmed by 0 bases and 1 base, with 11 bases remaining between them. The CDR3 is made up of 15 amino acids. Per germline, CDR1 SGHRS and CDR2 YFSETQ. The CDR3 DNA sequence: TGCGCCAGCAGCTTGGGGGCTACGGATTCCTACGAGCAGTACTTC. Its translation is CASSLGATDSYEQYF.

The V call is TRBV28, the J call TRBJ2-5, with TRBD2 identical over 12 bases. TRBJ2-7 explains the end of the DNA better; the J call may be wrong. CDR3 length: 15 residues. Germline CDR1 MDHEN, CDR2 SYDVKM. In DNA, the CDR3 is TGTGCCAGCAGTTTAGGACTAGCGGGGACCTACGAGCAGTACTTC. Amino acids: CASSLGLAGTYEQYF.

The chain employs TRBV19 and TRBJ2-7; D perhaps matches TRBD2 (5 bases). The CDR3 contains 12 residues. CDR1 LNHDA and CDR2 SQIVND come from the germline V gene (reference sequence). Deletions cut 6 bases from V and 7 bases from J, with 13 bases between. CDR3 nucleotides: TGTGCCAGTAGCCGGGCATCGGGGGAGCAGTACTTC. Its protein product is CASSRASGEQYF. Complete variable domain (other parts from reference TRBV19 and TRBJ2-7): DGGITQSPKYLFRKEGQNVTLSCEQNLNHDAMYWYRQDPGQGLRLIYYSQIVNDFQKGDIAEGYSVSREKKESFPLTVTSAQKNPTAFYLCASSRASGEQYFGPGTRLTVT.

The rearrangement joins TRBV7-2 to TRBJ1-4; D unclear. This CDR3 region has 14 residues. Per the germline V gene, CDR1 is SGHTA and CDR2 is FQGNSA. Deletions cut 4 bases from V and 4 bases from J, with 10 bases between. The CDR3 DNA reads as TGTGCCAGCAGCTCCCGGGTCAATAATGAAAAACTGTTTTTT. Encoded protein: CASSSRVNNEKLFF.

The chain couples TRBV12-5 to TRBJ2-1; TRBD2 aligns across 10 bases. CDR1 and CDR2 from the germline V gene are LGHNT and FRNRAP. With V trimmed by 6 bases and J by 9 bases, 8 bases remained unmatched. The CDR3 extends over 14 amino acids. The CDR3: CASGWSGGGGEQFF. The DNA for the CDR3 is TGTGCTAGTGGCTGGAGCGGGGGGGGAGGTGAGCAGTTCTTC. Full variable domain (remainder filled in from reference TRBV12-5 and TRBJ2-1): DARVTQTPRHKVTEMGQEVTMRCQPILGHNTVFWYRQTMMQGLELLAYFRNRAPLDDSGMPKDRFSAEMPDATLATLKIQPSEPRDSAVYFCASGWSGGGGEQFFGPGTRLTVL.

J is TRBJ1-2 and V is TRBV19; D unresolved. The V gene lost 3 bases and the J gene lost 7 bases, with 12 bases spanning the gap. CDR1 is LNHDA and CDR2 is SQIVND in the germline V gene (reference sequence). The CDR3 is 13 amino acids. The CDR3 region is CASSIGGEGGYTF. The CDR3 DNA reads TGTGCCAGTAGTATCGGAGGAGAGGGTGGCTACACCTTC.

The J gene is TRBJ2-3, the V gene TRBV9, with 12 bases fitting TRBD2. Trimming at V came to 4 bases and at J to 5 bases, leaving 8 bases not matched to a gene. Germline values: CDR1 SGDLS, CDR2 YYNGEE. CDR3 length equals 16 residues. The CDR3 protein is CASSPAPGLAGDTQYF. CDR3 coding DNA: TGTGCCAGCAGCCCCGCCCCGGGACTAGCGGGAGATACGCAGTATTTT.

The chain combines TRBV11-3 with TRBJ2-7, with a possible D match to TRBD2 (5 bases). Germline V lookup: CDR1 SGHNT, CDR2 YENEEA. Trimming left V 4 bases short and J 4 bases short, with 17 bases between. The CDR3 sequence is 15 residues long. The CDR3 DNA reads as TGTGCCAGCAGCTCAGACGAGGGCCCAGATTACGAGCAGTACTTC. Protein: CASSSDEGPDYEQYF.

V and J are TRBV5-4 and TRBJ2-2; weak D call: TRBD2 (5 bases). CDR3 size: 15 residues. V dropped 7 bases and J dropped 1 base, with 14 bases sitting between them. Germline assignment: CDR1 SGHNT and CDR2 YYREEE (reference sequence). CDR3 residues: CASGPGGGNTGELFF. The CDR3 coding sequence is TGTGCCAGCGGGCCTGGCGGAGGGAACACCGGGGAGCTGTTTTTT.

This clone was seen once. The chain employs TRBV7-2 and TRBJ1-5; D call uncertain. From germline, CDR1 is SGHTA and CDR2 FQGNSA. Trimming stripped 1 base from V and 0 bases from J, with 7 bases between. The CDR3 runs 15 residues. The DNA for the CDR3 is TGTGCCAGCAGCTTAGACAGAAATAGCAATCAGCCCCAGCATTTT. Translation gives CASSLDRNSNQPQHF.

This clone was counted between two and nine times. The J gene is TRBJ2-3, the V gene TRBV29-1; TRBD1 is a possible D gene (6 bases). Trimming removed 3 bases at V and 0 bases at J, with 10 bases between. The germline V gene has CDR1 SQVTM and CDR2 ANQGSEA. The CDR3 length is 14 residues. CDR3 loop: CSVDGGLSTDTQYF. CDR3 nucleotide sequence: TGCAGCGTTGATGGGGGCCTTAGCACAGATACGCAGTATTTT.